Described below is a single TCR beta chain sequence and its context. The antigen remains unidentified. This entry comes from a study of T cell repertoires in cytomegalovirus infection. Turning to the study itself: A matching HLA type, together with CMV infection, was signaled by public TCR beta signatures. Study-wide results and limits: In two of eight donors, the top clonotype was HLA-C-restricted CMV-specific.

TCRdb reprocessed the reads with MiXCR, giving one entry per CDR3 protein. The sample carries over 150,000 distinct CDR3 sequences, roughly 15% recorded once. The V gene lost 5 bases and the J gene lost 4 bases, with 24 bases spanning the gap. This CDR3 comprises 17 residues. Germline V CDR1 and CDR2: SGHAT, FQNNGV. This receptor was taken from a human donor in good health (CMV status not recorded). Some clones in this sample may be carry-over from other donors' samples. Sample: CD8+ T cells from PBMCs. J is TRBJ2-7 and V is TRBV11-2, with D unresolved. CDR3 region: CASSQTPLMELGYEQYF. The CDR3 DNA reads TGTGCCAGCAGCCAAACTCCCCTGATGGAACTGGGATACGAGCAGTACTTC.